Described below is a single T cell receptor (beta chain) sequence and its context. Its antigen is still unknown. For each CD8+ T cell subset, flow sorting was done in triplicate, and roughly 310,000 cells per subset went directly into RLT lysis buffer. To keep memory contaminants out, a stringent definition of naive CD8+ T cells was applied: CD45RO-CCR7+CD27+CD95-. Peripheral blood mononuclear cells were isolated from buffy coats using standard density gradient centrifugation. A FACSAria III was used to flow-sort naive CXCR3-negative and CXCR3-positive CD8+ T cells. An RNeasy Mini Kit was used to extract total RNA from the sorted cells. This specimen comes from a study of CXCR3-negative and CXCR3-positive naive CD8 T cells (dated by TCRdb to between 2019 and 2020). For the study in its entirety: In total, roughly 150 million TRB reads were obtained, or roughly 1.5 +/- 0.3 million reads per library. The diversity and physicochemical repertoire analyses included eleven to twelve donors pooled from two independent experiments. TRBV-TRBJ cluster analysis included naive subsets from roughly 5 donors and memory cells from 3 donors.

The paper as a whole reports these results and caveats: Compared with CXCR3-negative naive cells, CXCR3-positive naive cells had TRB CDR3s with higher hydrophobicity (lower Kidera factor 4), lower energy, and higher strength and volume indices. Freshly isolated PBMCs were used for most assays because CXCR3 expression partially decreased after cryopreservation. Because surface CD5, which is linked to self-reactivity in mice, was comparable between the naive subsets, TCR interaction strength was also inferred from the physicochemical properties of TRB CDR3s. Comparably high repertoire diversity was found in both naive subsets, whereas much lower repertoire diversity was found in memory CD8+ T cells. TRBV-TRBJ usage was similar between naive CXCR3-negative and CXCR3-positive cells from the same donor, while memory cells showed distinct patterns.

Sequencing was carried out with a NextSeq 550. The Human TCR Profiling Kit (MiLaboratory) was used to make UMI-labeled 5' RACE TRB cDNA libraries. The full amount of extracted RNA was used for cDNA synthesis, and the full amount of resulting cDNA was used for PCR amplification. Libraries were prepared in parallel with an identical number of PCR cycles. In the original analysis: About 50,000 +/- 9,200 unique UMI-labeled TRB cDNA molecules per library were extracted with MIGEC and MiXCR, with at least two reads per UMI required. An average of approximately 40,000 +/- 10,000 functional in-frame TRB CDR3 nucleotide clonotypes without stop codons was found per library. After each sample was downsampled to 5000 UMI-labeled TRB molecules, VDJtools was used to calculate diversity metrics such as normalized Shannon-Wiener and Chao1. For the central five CDR3 residues, VDJtools calculated physicochemical properties weighted by clonotype size, namely interaction energy, strength, volume and Kidera factor 4. One entry per CDR3 protein sequence results from the TCRdb reprocessing of the reads, with DNA left out. TCRdb's processing, not the authors' own work, is the source of the V and J calls. The sample's table lists a count of about 84,000 distinct CDR3 sequences. The ten most abundant clones make up about 0.62% of the sample.

The germline V gene encodes CDR1 SQVTM and CDR2 ANQGSEA. The CDR3, cysteine through phenylalanine, is 12 amino acids long. No DNA is recorded. Sequencing was done on a sample of naive CXCR3+ CD8+ T cells from blood. Interpreted using the paper, the cell subset or site label stands for: CD45RO-CCR7+CD27+CD95- naive CD8+ T cells expressing CXCR3 (TNR3+). The TCR comes from a human donor in good health. Some clones in this sample may be carry-over from other donors' samples. This chain is built from TRBV29-1 and TRBJ1-1. CDR3 reads: CSVGSLNTEAFF.